This passage covers 24 T cell receptor beta chains from one sample sequenced in a study of cytomegalovirus exposure and HLA in healthy donors. The data were produced by immunoSEQ multiplex PCR, yet TCRdb's version contains in-frame clones alone and is incomplete. The sample gives about 73,000 clones, 85% to 90% of which show up once; roughly 3.8% is in the top ten. Sequencing input: PBMCs. The receptors were gathered from a woman between 18 and 30 years old in good health and CMV-seropositive.

The genes are TRBV9 and TRBJ1-4, with TRBD1 identical over 9 bases. The CDR3 is made up of 14 amino acids. J gave up 7 bases and V 4 bases, and 5 bases lay outside the gene matches. Germline assignment: CDR1 SGDLS and CDR2 YYNGEE. As DNA, the CDR3 is TGTGCCAGCAGCTTCACAGGGGGCGGTGAAAAACTGTTTTTT. It translates to CASSFTGGGEKLFF.

V and J are TRBV7-9 and TRBJ1-3; no reliable D call. The CDR3 contains 14 residues. The germline gives CDR1 SEHNR, CDR2 FQNEAQ (reference sequence). With 0 bases removed from V and 8 bases from J, the gap between germline ends came to 11 bases. The CDR3 nucleotides read TGTGCCAGCAGCTTAGCGCGTGGGGAGGACACCATATATTTT. It specifies CASSLARGEDTIYF.

Here the CDR3 reads CASSPRTGQKETQYF. CDR3 nucleotide sequence: TGTGCCAGCTCACCCCGGACAGGGCAGAAAGAGACCCAGTACTTC. The V gene is TRBV18, the J gene TRBJ2-5; 8 nucleotides match TRBD1. The CDR3 is made up of 15 amino acids. V was pared by 3 bases and J by 3 bases, with 6 bases of the junction left unmatched. CDR1 and CDR2 (germline): KGHSH, LQKENI. Full variable domain (missing parts from reference TRBV18 and TRBJ2-5): NAGVMQNPRHLVRRRGQEARLRCSPMKGHSHVYWYRQLPEEGLKFMVYLQKENIIDESGMPKERFSAEFPKEGPSILRIQQVVRGDSAAYFCASSPRTGQKETQYFGPGTRLLVL.

The chain joins TRBV29-1 to TRBJ2-3; 10 nucleotides match TRBD1. V lost 6 bases to trimming and J lost 6 bases; unmatched junction nucleotides: 6. Per the germline V gene, CDR1 is SQVTM and CDR2 is ANQGSEA. There are 13 residues in the CDR3. In nucleotides, the CDR3 is TGCAGCGTCCGACAGGGGGCCGGGGATACGCAGTATTTT. Its translation is CSVRQGAGDTQYF.

The chain has TRBV5-1 and TRBJ1-2; the D is unclear. V was clipped by 1 base and J by 0 bases, with 7 bases between them. This CDR3 has 14 residues. Germline values: CDR1 SGHRS, CDR2 YFSETQ. The CDR3 spells CASSLMASNYGYTF. In DNA, the CDR3 is TGCGCCAGCAGCTTGATGGCTTCTAACTATGGCTACACCTTC.

The rearrangement uses TRBV19 and TRBJ1-2, with a possible D match to TRBD1 (5 bases). Germline CDR1 and CDR2: LNHDA and SQIVND (reference sequence). The CDR3 extends over 15 amino acids. Deletions cut 8 bases from V and 4 bases from J, with 20 bases between. CDR3 nucleotides: TGTGCCAGTGAGTTAAGGCACAGGAATTCCTATGGCTACACCTTC. It translates to CASELRHRNSYGYTF. The full variable domain, in which reference TRBV19 and TRBJ1-2 provide the parts outside the CDR3, is DGGITQSPKYLFRKEGQNVTLSCEQNLNHDAMYWYRQDPGQGLRLIYYSQIVNDFQKGDIAEGYSVSREKKESFPLTVTSAQKNPTAFYLCASELRHRNSYGYTFGSGTRLTVV.

The DNA of the CDR3 is TGTGCCAGCAGCTTAGTTCGGACTAGCGGAGATACGCAGTATTTT. It translates to CASSLVRTSGDTQYF. The V gene is TRBV7-8, the J gene TRBJ2-3, with 10 bases that match TRBD2. The germline V gene has CDR1 SGHVS and CDR2 FQNEAQ. Germline trimming cut 1 base from V and 5 bases from J; bases unmatched to any gene: 3. This CDR3 comprises 15 residues.

By sample fraction, this clone is medium-sized. This chain's CDR3 is CASSESGEVYEQYF. CDR3 nucleotides: TGTGCCAGCAGTGAATCGGGGGAAGTTTACGAGCAGTACTTC. The V gene is TRBV25-1, the J gene TRBJ2-7; possibly TRBD2 for D (6 bases). CDR3 size: 14 residues. V was pared by 1 base and J by 4 bases, with 11 bases between. Per germline, CDR1 MGHDK and CDR2 SYGVNS.

Written as DNA, the CDR3 is TGTGCCAGTAGTATGGTTATTAGCGGGGGTTACAATGAGCAGTTCTTC. Its protein is CASSMVISGGYNEQFF. This chain joins TRBV19 and TRBJ2-1; 9 bases agree with TRBD2. Germline CDR1 and CDR2: LNHDA and SQIVND (reference sequence). J lost 4 bases, V lost 3 bases, and 7 bases had no gene match. This CDR3 contains 16 residues.

This chain links TRBV6-6 with TRBJ2-1, with 7 bases fitting TRBD2. Germline assignment: CDR1 MNHNY and CDR2 SVGAGI (reference sequence). Losses at the gene ends were 0 bases for V and 7 bases for J; bases not matched to a gene: 9. The CDR3 runs 16 residues. The CDR3 loop is CASSYSVTSQTNEQFF. The CDR3, as DNA: TGTGCCAGCAGTTACTCGGTGACTAGCCAGACGAATGAGCAGTTCTTC.

This clone occurred once. The rearrangement joins TRBV9 to TRBJ2-1; 11 positions agree with TRBD2. The CDR3 contains 18 residues. Trimming took 0 bases from V and 2 from J; bases not matched to a gene: 7. Germline V lookup: CDR1 SGDLS, CDR2 YYNGEE. CDR3 in amino acids: CASSVGMGLAAAYNEQFF. The DNA of the CDR3 is TGTGCCAGCAGCGTAGGGATGGGACTAGCGGCGGCCTACAATGAGCAGTTCTTC.

The genes are TRBV23-1 and TRBJ2-3; D is undetermined. TRBV23-1 is an ORF, and what it does is uncertain. The V end was cut by 0 bases, the J end by 4 bases, with 32 bases between. The CDR3 is made up of 22 amino acids. The CDR3, as DNA: TGCGCCAGCAGTCAATCGATAGGATTTACGTGGTGGAGACTCGATGACGCAGATACGCAGTATTTT. This gives the protein CASSQSIGFTWWRLDDADTQYF.

V is TRBV5-4 and J is TRBJ1-4; 9 bases line up with TRBD1. This CDR3 has 16 amino acids. Germline assignment: CDR1 SGHNT and CDR2 YYREEE (reference sequence). Trimming removed 1 base from V and 5 bases from J; junction bases left unmatched: 6. CDR3 protein: CASSLNQQGANEKLFF. The CDR3 DNA reads as TGTGCCAGCAGCTTGAATCAACAGGGGGCGAATGAAAAACTGTTTTTT.

The gene calls are TRBV7-9 and TRBJ1-3; 10 nucleotides match TRBD1. V gave up 1 base and J gave up 0 bases; unmatched junction bases: 6. Germline CDR1 reads SEHNR; CDR2 reads FQNEAQ (reference sequence). The CDR3 length is 18 residues. CDR3 amino acids: CASSLGRQGASSGNTIYF. CDR3 in DNA: TGTGCCAGCAGCTTAGGGCGACAGGGGGCGAGCTCTGGAAACACCATATATTTT.

This clone occurred once. J is TRBJ2-7 and V is TRBV19; no firm D call. The CDR3 runs to 12 residues. Germline CDR1 is LNHDA and CDR2 is SQIVND (reference sequence). V shed 4 bases and J shed 8 bases, with 12 bases lying between them. The CDR3 sequence: CASSTTGEKQYF. The CDR3 coding sequence is TGTGCCAGTAGTACCACCGGAGAAAAGCAGTACTTC. Looking up the rest from reference TRBV19 and TRBJ2-7 gives the full variable domain: DGGITQSPKYLFRKEGQNVTLSCEQNLNHDAMYWYRQDPGQGLRLIYYSQIVNDFQKGDIAEGYSVSREKKESFPLTVTSAQKNPTAFYLCASSTTGEKQYFGPGTRLTVT.

The chain carries TRBV27 and TRBJ1-1; TRBD1 agrees at 7 bases. Germline V gives CDR1 MNHEY, CDR2 SMNVEV (reference sequence). The CDR3 covers 16 residues. With 3 bases clipped from V and 1 base from J, the junction kept 8 bases outside the gene matches. CDR3 region: CASSFTQTGRNTEAFF. Here the CDR3 DNA reads TGTGCCAGCAGTTTTACCCAGACAGGGAGGAACACTGAAGCTTTCTTT.

This chain joins TRBV6-5 and TRBJ1-2, with a possible D match to TRBD1 (6 bases). V was trimmed by 5 bases and J by 2 bases, leaving 15 bases between them. Per germline, CDR1 MNHEY and CDR2 SVGAGI. The CDR3 consists of 15 residues. The CDR3: CASSLDRKRNYGYTF. The CDR3 DNA is TGTGCCAGCAGTCTGGACAGAAAAAGGAACTATGGCTACACCTTC.

As to this clone: One end of the junction fails to match germline, which may point to a read error. The chain uses TRBV28 and TRBJ2-7; 9 positions agree with TRBD2. This CDR3 has 11 amino acids. Germline loops: CDR1 MDHEN, CDR2 SYDVKM. The CDR3 DNA follows: TGTGCCAGCAGTTCGACTAGCGGAAAGCACTTC. This encodes CASSSTSGKHF.

In its sample, this clone was seen once. This rearrangement joins TRBV9 to TRBJ2-7, with a possible D match to TRBD2 (6 bases). V was trimmed by 0 bases and J by 4 bases, leaving 8 bases between them. CDR1 and CDR2 (germline): SGDLS, YYNGEE. The CDR3 loop spans 13 amino acids. The CDR3, as DNA: TGTGCCAGCAGCGTAGTGGAGGGGTACGAGCAGTACTTC. Its protein is CASSVVEGYEQYF.

This CDR3 is CASLGSGTLTYNEQFF. CDR3 bases: TGTGCCAGTTTAGGGTCCGGGACATTGACCTACAATGAGCAGTTCTTC. The chain employs TRBV6-6 and TRBJ2-1, with a weak D call TRBD1 (6 bases). Germline V gene sequence: CDR1 MNHNY, CDR2 SVGAGI (reference sequence). Trimming removed 9 bases from V and 2 bases from J, with 20 bases in between. The CDR3 is 16 amino acids.

This chain joins TRBV9 and TRBJ2-1, with 10 positions matching TRBD2. Germline CDR1 reads SGDLS; CDR2 reads YYNGEE. Losses at the gene ends were 1 base for V and 6 bases for J; bases not matched to a gene: 7. The CDR3 has 16 residues. The CDR3: CASSVYSGGASNEQFF. CDR3 DNA: TGTGCCAGCAGCGTATACAGCGGGGGGGCAAGCAATGAGCAGTTCTTC.

The rearrangement uses TRBV6-1 and TRBJ2-1, with 7 bases identical to TRBD2. Germline V gene sequence: CDR1 MNHNS, CDR2 SASEGT. The CDR3 totals 16 residues. V gave up 2 bases and J gave up 1 base; unmatched junction bases: 5. This CDR3 reads CASSEWASGSYNEQFF. CDR3 nucleotide sequence: TGTGCCAGCAGTGAATGGGCTAGCGGATCCTACAATGAGCAGTTCTTC.

The chain joins TRBV29-1 to TRBJ2-2; 8 nucleotides align to TRBD1. The CDR3 totals 13 residues. The germline gives CDR1 SQVTM, CDR2 ANQGSEA. J gave up 4 bases and V 6 bases, and 4 bases lay outside the gene matches. For the CDR3, the DNA is TGCAGCGTGGCAGGGGGCATCACCGGGGAGCTGTTTTTT. Translating it yields CSVAGGITGELFF.

The chain has TRBV6-1 and TRBJ2-7, with unresolved D. The CDR3 is 18 residues long. Germline CDR1 is MNHNS and CDR2 is SASEGT. V lost 1 base and J 3 bases, leaving 22 bases between the germline ends. CDR3 in amino acids: CASSEGSAYEHYIYEQYF. The CDR3 DNA reads as TGTGCCAGCAGTGAAGGTTCCGCCTACGAGCACTACATCTACGAGCAGTACTTC.